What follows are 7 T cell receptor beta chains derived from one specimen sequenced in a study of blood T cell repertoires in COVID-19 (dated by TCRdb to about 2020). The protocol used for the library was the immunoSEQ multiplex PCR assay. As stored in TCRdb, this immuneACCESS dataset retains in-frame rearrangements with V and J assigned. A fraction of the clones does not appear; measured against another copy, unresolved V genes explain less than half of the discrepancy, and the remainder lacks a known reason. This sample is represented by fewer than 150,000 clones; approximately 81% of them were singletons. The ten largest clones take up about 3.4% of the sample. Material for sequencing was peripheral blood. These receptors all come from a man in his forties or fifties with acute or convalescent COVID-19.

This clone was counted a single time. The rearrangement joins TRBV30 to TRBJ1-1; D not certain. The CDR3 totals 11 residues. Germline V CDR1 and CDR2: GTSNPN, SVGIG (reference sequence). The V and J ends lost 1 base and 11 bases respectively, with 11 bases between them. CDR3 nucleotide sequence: TGTGCCTGGAGTGCGGGTTTCCAGGCTTTCTTT. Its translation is CAWSAGFQAFF.

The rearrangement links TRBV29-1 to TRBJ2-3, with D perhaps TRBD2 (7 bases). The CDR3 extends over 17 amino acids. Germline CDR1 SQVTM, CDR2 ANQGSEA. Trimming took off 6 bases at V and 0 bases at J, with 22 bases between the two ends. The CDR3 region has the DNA TGCAGCGTCGTGTTCCAAGGAGGGGGGGCAAGCACAGATACGCAGTATTTT. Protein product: CSVVFQGGGASTDTQYF.

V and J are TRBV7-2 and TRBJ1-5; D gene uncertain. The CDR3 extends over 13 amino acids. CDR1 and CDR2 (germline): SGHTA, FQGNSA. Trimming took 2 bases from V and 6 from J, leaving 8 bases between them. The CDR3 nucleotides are TGTGCCAGCAGCTTACAGGAAGGTCAGCCCCAGCATTTT. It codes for CASSLQEGQPQHF.

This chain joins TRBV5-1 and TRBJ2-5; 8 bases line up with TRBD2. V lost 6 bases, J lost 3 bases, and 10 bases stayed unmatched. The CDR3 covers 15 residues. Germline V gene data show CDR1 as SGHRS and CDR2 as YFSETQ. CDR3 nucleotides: TGCGCCAGCAAGCAACTGGGACTAGGGAAAGAGACCCAGTACTTC. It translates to CASKQLGLGKETQYF.

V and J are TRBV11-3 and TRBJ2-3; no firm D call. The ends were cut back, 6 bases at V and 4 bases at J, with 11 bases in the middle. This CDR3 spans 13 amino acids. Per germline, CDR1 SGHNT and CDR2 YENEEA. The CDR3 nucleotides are TGTGCCAGCAGTCCTACTGGGCCAGATACGCAGTATTTT. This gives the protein CASSPTGPDTQYF.

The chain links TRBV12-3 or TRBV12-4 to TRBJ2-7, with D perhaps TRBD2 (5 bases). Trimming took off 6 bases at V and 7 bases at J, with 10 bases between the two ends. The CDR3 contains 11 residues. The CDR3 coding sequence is TGTGCCAGCAGGGGGAGACAAGAGCAGTACTTC. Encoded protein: CASRGRQEQYF.

CDR3 region: CASSQDLAGGSMGTQYF. DNA for the CDR3: TGCGCCAGCAGCCAAGACCTAGCGGGGGGGAGCATGGGTACGCAGTATTTT. The chain employs TRBV4-3 and TRBJ2-3, with 12 bases aligning to TRBD2. The germline V gene encodes CDR1 LGHNA and CDR2 YSLEER. The length of the CDR3 is 17 residues. J was trimmed by 8 bases and V by 0 bases; bases with no gene match: 9.